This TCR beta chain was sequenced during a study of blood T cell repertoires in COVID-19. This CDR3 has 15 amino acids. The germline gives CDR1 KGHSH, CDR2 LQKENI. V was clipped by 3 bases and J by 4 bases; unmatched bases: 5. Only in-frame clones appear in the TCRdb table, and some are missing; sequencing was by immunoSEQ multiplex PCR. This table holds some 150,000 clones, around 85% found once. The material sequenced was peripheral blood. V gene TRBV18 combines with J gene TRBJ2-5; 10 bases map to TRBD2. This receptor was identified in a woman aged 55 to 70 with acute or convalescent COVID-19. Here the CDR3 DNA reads TGTGCCAGCTCACCCCAGGCTAGCGGGGGAGAGACCCAGTACTTC. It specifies CASSPQASGGETQYF.